The 6 T cell receptor beta chains below were found in one sample sequenced in a study of cytomegalovirus exposure and HLA in healthy donors. Primers for the PCR totalled 60 Vbeta and 13 Jbeta. Generated by immunoSEQ multiplex PCR, the TCRdb table keeps only in-frame clones and is missing some. The table shows approximately 140,000 clones, with 65% to 80% occurring only once. The sequencing sample was made of PBMCs. All receptors come from a male donor in good health and CMV-seropositive.

The chain combines TRBV10-2 with TRBJ1-5; D gene ambiguous. V lost 5 bases and J lost 0, with 8 bases in between. The CDR3 has 14 residues. The germline V gene has CDR1 WSHSY and CDR2 SAAADI. The chain's CDR3 is CASSLGYSNQPQHF. CDR3 coding DNA: TGCGCCAGCAGTCTCGGTTATAGCAATCAGCCCCAGCATTTT.

This chain connects TRBV7-3 to TRBJ2-3, with TRBD1 as a possible D gene (5 bases). Germline V lookup: CDR1 SGHTA, CDR2 FQGTGA. Trimming took 5 bases from V and 0 from J, leaving 9 bases between them. The CDR3 loop spans 14 amino acids. This chain's CDR3 is CASSAGQSTDTQYF. CDR3 in DNA: TGTGCCAGCAGCGCCGGACAAAGCACAGATACGCAGTATTTT.

This chain uses TRBV15 with TRBJ1-1; 7 bases line up with TRBD1. CDR3 length: 15 residues. CDR1 and CDR2 from the germline V gene are LNHNV and YYDKDF (reference sequence). J lost 7 bases, V lost 0 bases, and 8 bases had no gene match. DNA of the CDR3: TGTGCCACCAGCAGAGATCCCGGGACAGTCCTTGAAGCTTTCTTT. Translating gives CATSRDPGTVLEAFF.

This clone was observed a handful of times. The chain employs TRBV6-6 and TRBJ1-5; a possible D gene is TRBD1 (6 bases). Trimming removed 5 bases from V and 5 bases from J, with 10 bases in between. The CDR3 extends over 13 amino acids. CDR1 MNHNY and CDR2 SVGAGI come from the germline V gene (reference sequence). As DNA, the CDR3 is TGTGCCAGCAGTACCCCAGGGGATCAGCCCCAGCATTTT. Translated, it gives CASSTPGDQPQHF.

The chain carries TRBV2 and TRBJ1-6; D is possibly TRBD1 (5 bases). There are 15 residues in the CDR3. Trimming shortened V by 3 bases and J by 3 bases, and 9 bases separated the two germline ends. Germline CDR1 and CDR2: SNHLY and FYNNEI. CDR3 bases: TGTGCCAGCAGTGATGGAGGGGTCTATAATTCACCCCTCCACTTT. Residues: CASSDGGVYNSPLHF.

The CDR3 loop is CSVVGREGHETQYF. The CDR3 bases are TGCAGCGTTGTAGGGCGGGAGGGCCATGAGACCCAGTACTTC. The chain recombines TRBV29-1 with TRBJ2-5; 9 nucleotides match TRBD2. The CDR3 has 14 residues. The germline V gene has CDR1 SQVTM and CDR2 ANQGSEA. The V segment lost 4 bases and the J segment 5 bases; nucleotides outside the gene matches: 8.